This T cell receptor beta chain was profiled in a study of blood T cell repertoires in COVID-19. The overall study: Donors in the United States, Italy and Spain gave samples during acute or convalescent COVID-19. In each case, the material was cDNA or gDNA derived from T cells, B-cell-depleted T cells, or PBMCs.

CDR3 size: 16 residues. The germline V gene encodes CDR1 SGDLS and CDR2 YYNGEE. The V segment lost 3 bases and the J segment 5 bases; nucleotides outside the gene matches: 6. This clone was counted once. Sequencing was performed with immunoSEQ multiplex PCR; in TCRdb, only in-frame clones are kept and a portion is missing. The sample includes roughly 80,000 clones, under 90% of them seen just once. Sequencing was carried out using peripheral blood. V usage is TRBV9 and J usage is TRBJ2-3; 13 bases are a match to TRBD2. The clonotype comes from a human donor in a cohort sampled during active COVID-19. In DNA form, the CDR3 reads TGTGCCAGCAGCGCACTAGCGGGGGGGCCCGTAGATACGCAGTATTTT. The encoded protein is CASSALAGGPVDTQYF.